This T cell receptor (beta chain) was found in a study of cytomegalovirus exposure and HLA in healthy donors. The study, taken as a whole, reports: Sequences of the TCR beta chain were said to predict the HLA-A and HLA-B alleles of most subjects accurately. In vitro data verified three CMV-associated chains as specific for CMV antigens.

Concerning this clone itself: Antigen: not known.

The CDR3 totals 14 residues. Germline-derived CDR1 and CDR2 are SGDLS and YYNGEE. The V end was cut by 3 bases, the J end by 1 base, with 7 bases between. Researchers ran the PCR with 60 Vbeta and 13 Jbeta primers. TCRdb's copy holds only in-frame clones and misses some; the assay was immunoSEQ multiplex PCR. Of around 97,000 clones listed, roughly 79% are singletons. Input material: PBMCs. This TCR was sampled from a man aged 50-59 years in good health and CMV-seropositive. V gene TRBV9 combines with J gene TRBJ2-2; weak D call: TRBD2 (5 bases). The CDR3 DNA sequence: TGTGCCAGCAGCGCCGGGGTGAACACCGGGGAGCTGTTTTTT. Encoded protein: CASSAGVNTGELFF.